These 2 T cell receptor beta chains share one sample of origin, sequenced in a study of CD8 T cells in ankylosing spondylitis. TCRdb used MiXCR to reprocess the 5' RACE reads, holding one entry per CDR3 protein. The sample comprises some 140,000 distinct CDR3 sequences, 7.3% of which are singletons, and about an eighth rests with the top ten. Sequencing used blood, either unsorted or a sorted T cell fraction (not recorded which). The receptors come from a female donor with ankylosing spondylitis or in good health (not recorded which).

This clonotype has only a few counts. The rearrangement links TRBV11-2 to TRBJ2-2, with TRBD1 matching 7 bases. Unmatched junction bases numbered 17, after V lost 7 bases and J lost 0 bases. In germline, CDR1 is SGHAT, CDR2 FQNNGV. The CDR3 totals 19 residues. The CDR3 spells CASTRLLTWGQSNTGELFF. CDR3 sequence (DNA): TGTGCCAGCACCCGACTACTAACCTGGGGACAGTCGAACACCGGGGAGCTGTTTTTT. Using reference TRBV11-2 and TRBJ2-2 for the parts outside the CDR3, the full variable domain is EAGVAQSPRYKIIEKRQSVAFWCNPISGHATLYWYQQILGQGPKLLIQFQNNGVVDDSQLPKDRFSAERLKGVDSTLKIQPAKLEDSAVYLCASTRLLTWGQSNTGELFFGEGSRLTVL.

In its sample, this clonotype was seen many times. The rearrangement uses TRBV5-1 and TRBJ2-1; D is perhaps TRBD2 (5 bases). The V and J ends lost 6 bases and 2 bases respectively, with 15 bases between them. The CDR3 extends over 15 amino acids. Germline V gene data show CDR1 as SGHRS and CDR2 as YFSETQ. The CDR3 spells CASNRDGVPYNEQFF. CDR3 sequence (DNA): TGCGCCAGCAATCGGGATGGGGTCCCCTACAATGAGCAGTTCTTC.